The rows below give T cell receptor beta chains drawn from one sample of a study of graft-versus-host responses after intestinal transplantation. For these TCRs, the target antigens are not known. TCRdb keeps only in-frame clones here, not all; method: immunoSEQ multiplex PCR. Of 20,000 to 25,000 clones in the sample, approximately 78% are singletons; the top ten hold over 0.8%. Sequenced here: unstimulated CD8+ T cells sorted from spleen or lymph node cells, sampled before transplant. The receptors stem from a human donor who was the organ donor for an intestinal transplant. The CDR3 runs from the conserved cysteine through the conserved F or W. Each record gives: clone size, D gene, J gene, V gene, CDR3 DNA, CDR3 protein. The D gene is left open where the match is weak. Part of the rows lack a size; the others show once, few, many or a class for expanded clones.

>.|.|TRBJ1-3|TRBV27
TGTGCCAGCAGTTTAACGAGCTCTGGAAACACCATATATTTT
CASSLTSSGNTIYF
>once|.|TRBJ1-2|TRBV2
TGTGCCAGCATGGCGGGGGGGCGAGGCTACACCTTC
CASMAGGRGYTF
>.|.|TRBJ2-5|TRBV9
TGTGCCAGCAGCGCGGAGTCGTTAGAGACCCAGTACTTC
CASSAESLETQYF
>few|.|TRBJ1-5|TRBV30
TGTGCCTGGAGTAACTGGGGGGATCAGCCCCAGCATTTT
CAWSNWGDQPQHF
>.|.|TRBJ1-6|TRBV7-9
TGTGCCAGCAGCTCGGGGGCCGATAATTCACCCCTCCACTTT
CASSSGADNSPLHF
>.|.|TRBJ2-7|TRBV30
TGTGCCTGGAGTGTCCGGGAAACCTACGAGCAGTACTTC
CAWSVRETYEQYF
>.|.|TRBJ2-1|TRBV9
TGTGCCAGCAGCGTAGCAGCGACCTCCTACAATGAGCAGTTCTTC
CASSVAATSYNEQFF
>.|.|TRBJ2-3|TRBV15
TGTGCCACCAGCAGGCTAGGGAGCACAGATACGCAGTATTTT
CATSRLGSTDTQYF
>.|.|TRBJ2-7|TRBV7-9
TGTGCCAGCAGCCTCGCAGGGGCTCGGAACGAGCAGTACTTC
CASSLAGARNEQYF
>.|.|TRBJ2-3|TRBV6-5
TGTGCCAGCACAGGACTGTCAGATACGCAGTATTTT
CASTGLSDTQYF
>.|TRBD1|TRBJ1-2|TRBV23-1
TGCGCCAGCAGTGATACGGGACAGGAGGTCTATGGCTACACCTTC
CASSDTGQEVYGYTF
>.|TRBD2|TRBJ2-2|TRBV4-3
TGCGCCAGCAGCCTCACCCTCGAGCGGGGGGCGTGGGAGCTGTTTTTT
CASSLTLERGAWELFF
>.|.|TRBJ1-2|TRBV5-1
TGCGCCGCATCAGGGGAGGATGGCTACACCTTC
CAASGEDGYTF
>.|.|TRBJ2-3|TRBV4-1
TGCGCCAGCAGCCAAGGGTTTACAGATACGCAGTATTTT
CASSQGFTDTQYF
>.|TRBD1|TRBJ1-2|TRBV27
TGTGCCAGCAGTTTAGCGGGACAGGGTACGTTCGGCTACACCTTC
CASSLAGQGTFGYTF
>.|.|TRBJ2-5|TRBV13
TGTGCCAGCAGCTTCGGACGTAATGGCAGGGTGGGAGAGACCCAGTACTTC
CASSFGRNGRVGETQYF
>.|TRBD1|TRBJ1-1|TRBV19
TGTGCCAGTAGTGACCCGGACAGGGGGCTACACAACACTGAAGCTTTCTTT
CASSDPDRGLHNTEAFF
>.|.|TRBJ1-1|TRBV7-6
TGTGCCAGCAGCCCCAACAGGGACACTGAAGCTTTCTTT
CASSPNRDTEAFF
>.|.|TRBJ1-1|TRBV6-5
TGTGCCAGCAGTTACAGGGACACTGAAGCTTTCTTT
CASSYRDTEAFF
>.|.|TRBJ1-2|TRBV30
TGTGCCTGGAGGGAGACAGCAAATGGCTACACCTTC
CAWRETANGYTF
>.|TRBD1|TRBJ1-5|TRBV14
TGTGCCAGCAGCTCAGGGGGGAATCAGCCCCAGCATTTT
CASSSGGNQPQHF
>.|.|TRBJ2-7|TRBV15
TGTGCCACCAGAGGGACGGACTCCTACGAGCAGTACTTC
CATRGTDSYEQYF
>.|.|TRBJ2-7|TRBV12-5
TGTGCTAGTGGTTTGGGTTACGAGCAGTACTTC
CASGLGYEQYF
>.|.|TRBJ1-5|TRBV27
TGTGCCAGCAGTTTTACAGGGCAGCCCCAGCATTTT
CASSFTGQPQHF
>once|.|TRBJ1-6|TRBV19
TGTGCCAGTAGTATGGGGGTAGCACCCCTCCACTTT
CASSMGVAPLHF
>once|TRBD1|TRBJ2-1|TRBV11-3
TGTGCCAGCAGCTCCTCAGGGGGCAATGAGCAGTTCTTC
CASSSSGGNEQFF
>.|.|TRBJ2-1|TRBV5-6
TGTGCCAGCAGCTTTTTCCCGAATGAGGACTCCTCCTACAATGAGCAGTTCTTC
CASSFFPNEDSSYNEQFF
>few|TRBD1|TRBJ1-2|TRBV6-1
TGTGCCAGCGTGACAGGGAAGGGCTACACCTTC
CASVTGKGYTF
>.|.|TRBJ1-6|TRBV19
TGTGCCAGTAGTATCTCCCGAGCATCCTATAATTCACCCCTCCACTTT
CASSISRASYNSPLHF
>.|TRBD1|TRBJ2-1|TRBV27
TGTGCCAGCAGTTTATGGACAGGGGGCGCGAATGAGCAGTTCTTC
CASSLWTGGANEQFF
>.|TRBD2|TRBJ2-2|TRBV14
TGTGCCAGCAGCCAAGGACTAGCGGGGCGGACCGGGGAGCTGTTTTTT
CASSQGLAGRTGELFF
>.|.|TRBJ2-7|TRBV27
TGTGCCAGCAGTTTATCGGGTCTTAGAACCTACGAGCAGTACTTC
CASSLSGLRTYEQYF
>few|TRBD1|TRBJ2-7|TRBV6-1
TGTGCCAGCAGTGAACAAGAGACAGGGACCTCCTACGAGCAGTACTTC
CASSEQETGTSYEQYF
>.|.|TRBJ2-2|TRBV4-1
TGCGCCAGCAGCCAAGATCAGGTCACCGGGGAGCTGTTTTTT
CASSQDQVTGELFF
>.|.|TRBJ1-1|TRBV27
TGTGCCAGCAGTCTCGTGAGGGAGTTGAACACTGAAGCTTTCTTT
CASSLVRELNTEAFF
>once|TRBD2|TRBJ2-3|TRBV6-1
TGTGCCAGCAGTGAATTGGTAGCGGGGATCACAGATACGCAGTATTTT
CASSELVAGITDTQYF
>once|.|TRBJ1-2|TRBV2
TGTGCCAGCAGTGAATCTGTAGGGAATGGCTACACCTTC
CASSESVGNGYTF
>.|.|TRBJ2-6|TRBV7-9
TGTGCCAGCAGCTTGAACGTCCTGACTTTC
CASSLNVLTF
>.|.|TRBJ1-5|TRBV12-5
TGTGCTAGTGGTGCTGCCTTAGGGGTTAGCAATCAGCCCCAGCATTTT
CASGAALGVSNQPQHF
>.|.|TRBJ2-7|TRBV27
TGTGCCAGCAGTTTAACCTCGAACTACGAGCAGTACTTC
CASSLTSNYEQYF
>.|TRBD1|TRBJ1-4|TRBV5-5
TGTGCCAGCAGCTTCGCCCCAACAGGGGCCTCGGATGAAAAACTGTTTTTT
CASSFAPTGASDEKLFF
>.|.|TRBJ2-7|TRBV9
TGTGCCAGCAGCGTAGAGGGCACGAAGCCCTCTACGGAGCAGTACTTC
CASSVEGTKPSTEQYF
>.|TRBD2|TRBJ2-1|TRBV7-2
TGTGCCAGCAGCTTATTAGCGGGAACGAGGTCTAATGAGCAGTTCTTC
CASSLLAGTRSNEQFF
>.|TRBD1|TRBJ2-7|TRBV5-1
TGCGCCAGCACCCCTTTACAGGGGGCGGGGGAGCAGTACTTC
CASTPLQGAGEQYF
>.|.|TRBJ2-7|TRBV2
TGTGCCAGCAGTGACCCAAGCTTTACAGGACGCGAGCAGTACTTC
CASSDPSFTGREQYF
>.|TRBD1|TRBJ2-1|TRBV7-8
TGTGCCAGCAGCTTACTCGTCACCGGGACAGGGGATTACAATGAGCAGTTCTTC
CASSLLVTGTGDYNEQFF